The clone carrying this T cell receptor beta chain was recorded once. What it binds is unknown. Germline CDR1 SEHNR, CDR2 FQNEAQ (reference sequence). CDR3 length: 15 amino acids. Trimming took 1 base from V and 2 from J, leaving 10 bases between them. This sample is drawn from a study of shared clonotypes between healthy human individuals. The data were produced by immunoSEQ multiplex PCR, yet TCRdb's version contains in-frame clones alone and is incomplete. Seen here are 950,000 to 1,100,000 clones, 65% to 75% observed once, and the top ten hold around 1.4%. Findings and limits, study-wide: Sampling covered nothing but blood. Tissue TCR repertoires likely differ from those found in blood.

Sequenced material: memory CD4+ T cells sorted from blood. Noted subset: CD45RA-negative fraction. This rearrangement joins TRBV7-9 to TRBJ2-3; D gene ambiguous. This TCR derives from a man aged 18 to 35 in good health. CDR3 in amino acids: CASSLVVGNTDTQYF. The DNA for the CDR3 is TGTGCCAGCAGCTTAGTAGTCGGTAACACAGATACGCAGTATTTT.